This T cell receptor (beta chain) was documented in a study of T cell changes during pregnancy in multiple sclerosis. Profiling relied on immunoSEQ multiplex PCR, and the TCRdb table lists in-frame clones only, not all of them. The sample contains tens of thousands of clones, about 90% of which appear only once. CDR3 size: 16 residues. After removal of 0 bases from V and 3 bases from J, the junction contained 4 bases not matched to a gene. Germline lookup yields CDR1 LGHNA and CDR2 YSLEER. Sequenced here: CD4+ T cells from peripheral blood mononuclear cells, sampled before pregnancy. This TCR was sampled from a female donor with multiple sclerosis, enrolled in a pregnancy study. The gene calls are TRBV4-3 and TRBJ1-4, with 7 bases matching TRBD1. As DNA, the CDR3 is TGCGCCAGCAGCCAAGATCGGGGACAGCCTAATGAAAAACTGTTTTTT. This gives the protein CASSQDRGQPNEKLFF.